A selection of T cell receptor beta chains follows, all from one sample in a study of response to subunit inactivated influenza vaccine. One entry per CDR3 protein results from TCRdb running MiXCR on the RT-PCR reads. In the table there are hundreds of thousands of distinct CDR3 sequences, 13% to 15% of which are singletons. This sample comprised PBMCs from blood, obtained roughly 15 days before vaccination. These receptors were collected from a man aged 45 to 65 who received an inactivated influenza vaccine. Each CDR3 is given with its conserved first and last residue. D genes are given only for firm matches. Size is omitted from some rows. Given values are once, few, many or a class for expanded clones.

D gene,J gene,clone size,V gene,CDR3 protein,CDR3 DNA
NA,TRBJ1-1,NA,TRBV16,CASSHPPRRSDTEAFF,TGTGCCAGCAGCCACCCCCCGAGACGGTCGGACACTGAAGCTTTCTTT
TRBD1,TRBJ2-7,few,TRBV7-9,CASSTPNRGSSYEQYF,TGTGCCAGCAGCACCCCCAACAGGGGGAGCTCCTACGAGCAGTACTTC
TRBD2,TRBJ2-3,few,TRBV4-1,CASRRAGGAGTDTQYF,TGCGCCAGCAGACGAGCCGGGGGGGCCGGCACAGATACGCAGTATTTT
TRBD2,TRBJ2-3,few,TRBV28,CASSNRTSKLTDTQYF,TGTGCCAGCAGTAATCGGACTAGCAAACTCACAGATACGCAGTATTTT
TRBD2,TRBJ2-1,few,TRBV7-9,CASGGLAPYNEQFF,TGTGCCAGCGGAGGACTAGCGCCCTACAATGAGCAGTTCTTC
NA,TRBJ2-1,few,TRBV9,CASSVGGGGGYNEQFF,TGTGCCAGCAGCGTAGGAGGGGGGGGAGGGTACAATGAGCAGTTCTTC
NA,TRBJ1-6,NA,TRBV4-3,CASSQDDQEFNSPLHF,TGCGCCAGCAGCCAGGACGATCAGGAGTTTAATTCACCCCTCCACTTT
NA,TRBJ1-5,few,TRBV19,CASSSFGRFYSNQPQHF,TGTGCCAGTAGCAGCTTTGGCAGGTTTTATAGCAATCAGCCCCAGCATTTT
NA,TRBJ2-3,few,TRBV7-9,CASSSAFSTDTQYF,TGTGCCAGCAGCTCGGCGTTTAGCACAGATACGCAGTATTTT
NA,TRBJ2-1,NA,TRBV10-3,CAISYHRDGNNEQFF,TGTGCCATCAGCTACCACCGGGACGGCAACAATGAGCAGTTCTTC
TRBD1,TRBJ1-2,NA,TRBV5-1,CASSGDRDYGYTF,TGCGCCAGCAGCGGCGACAGGGACTATGGCTACACCTTC
TRBD2,TRBJ2-1,few,TRBV28,CASSPLAGRGYEQFF,TGTGCCAGCAGTCCACTAGCGGGGAGGGGGTATGAGCAGTTCTTC
TRBD2,TRBJ2-6,NA,TRBV13,CASSFLAGGSGANVLTF,TGTGCCAGCAGCTTCCTAGCGGGGGGCTCTGGGGCCAACGTCCTGACTTTC
TRBD1,TRBJ2-7,NA,TRBV20-1,CSARDGAGGEYEQYF,TGCAGTGCTAGAGACGGGGCAGGGGGCGAATACGAGCAGTACTTC
NA,TRBJ2-7,NA,TRBV7-8,CASTALEDWREQYF,TGTGCCAGCACCGCACTAGAGGACTGGAGGGAGCAGTACTTC
NA,TRBJ1-2,NA,TRBV7-9,CASSLGQVSVYGYTF,TGTGCCAGCAGCTTAGGACAGGTTTCTGTCTATGGCTACACCTTC
TRBD2,TRBJ2-1,NA,TRBV29-1,CSVEAGTSAFMDEQFF,TGCAGCGTTGAGGCCGGGACTAGCGCTTTTATGGATGAGCAGTTCTTC